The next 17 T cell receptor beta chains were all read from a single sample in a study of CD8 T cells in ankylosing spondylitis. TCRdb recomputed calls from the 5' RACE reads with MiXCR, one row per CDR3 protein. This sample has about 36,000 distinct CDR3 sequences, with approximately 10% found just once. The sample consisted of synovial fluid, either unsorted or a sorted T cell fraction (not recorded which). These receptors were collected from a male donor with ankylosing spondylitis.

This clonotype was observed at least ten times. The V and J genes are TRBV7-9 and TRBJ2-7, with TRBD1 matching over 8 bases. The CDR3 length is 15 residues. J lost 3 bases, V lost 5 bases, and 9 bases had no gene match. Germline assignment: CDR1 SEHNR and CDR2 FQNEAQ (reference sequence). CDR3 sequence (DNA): TGTGCCAGCAGCGGCACACTGGGGACAGGCTACGAGCAGTACTTC. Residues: CASSGTLGTGYEQYF.

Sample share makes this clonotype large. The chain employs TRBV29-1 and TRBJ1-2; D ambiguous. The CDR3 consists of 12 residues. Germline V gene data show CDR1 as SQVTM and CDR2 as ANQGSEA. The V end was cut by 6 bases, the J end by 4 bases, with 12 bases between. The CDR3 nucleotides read TGCAGCGTGGAGTCCCTGGGCTATGGCTACACCTTC. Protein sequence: CSVESLGYGYTF.

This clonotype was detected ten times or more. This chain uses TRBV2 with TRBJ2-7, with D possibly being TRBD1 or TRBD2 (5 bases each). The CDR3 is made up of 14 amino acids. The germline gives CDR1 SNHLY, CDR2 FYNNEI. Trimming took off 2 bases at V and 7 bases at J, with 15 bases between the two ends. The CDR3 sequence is CASSEIWGSGEQYF. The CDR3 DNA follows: TGTGCCAGCAGTGAAATATGGGGGAGTGGAGAGCAGTACTTC.

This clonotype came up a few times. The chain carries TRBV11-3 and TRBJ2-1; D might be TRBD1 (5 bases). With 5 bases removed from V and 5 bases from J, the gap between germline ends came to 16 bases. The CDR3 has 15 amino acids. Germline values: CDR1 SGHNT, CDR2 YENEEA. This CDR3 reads CASSPGRGSDNEQFF. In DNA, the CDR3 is TGTGCCAGCAGCCCCGGTAGGGGAAGCGACAATGAGCAGTTCTTC.

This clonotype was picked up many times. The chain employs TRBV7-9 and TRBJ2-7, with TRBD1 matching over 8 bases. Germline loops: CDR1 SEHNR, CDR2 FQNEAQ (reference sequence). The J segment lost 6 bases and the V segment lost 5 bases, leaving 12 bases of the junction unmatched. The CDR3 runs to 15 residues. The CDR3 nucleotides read TGTGCCAGCAGCATCACACAGGGGGGCTTCGGCGAGCAGTACTTC. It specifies CASSITQGGFGEQYF.

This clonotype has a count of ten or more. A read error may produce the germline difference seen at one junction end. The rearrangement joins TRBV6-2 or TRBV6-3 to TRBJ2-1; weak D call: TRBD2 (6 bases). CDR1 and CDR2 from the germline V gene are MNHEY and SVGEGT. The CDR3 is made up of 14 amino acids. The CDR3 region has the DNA TGTGCCAGCAGTTACTCAACGGGGACTGCCCTCACGAGATTC. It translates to CASSYSTGTALTRF.

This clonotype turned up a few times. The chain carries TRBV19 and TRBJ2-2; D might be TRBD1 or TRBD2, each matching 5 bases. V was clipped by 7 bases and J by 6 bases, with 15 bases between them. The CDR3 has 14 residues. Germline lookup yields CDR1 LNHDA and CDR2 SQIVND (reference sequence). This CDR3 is CASTPVGGAGELFF. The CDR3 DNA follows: TGTGCCAGTACCCCGGTTGGGGGAGCCGGGGAGCTGTTTTTT.

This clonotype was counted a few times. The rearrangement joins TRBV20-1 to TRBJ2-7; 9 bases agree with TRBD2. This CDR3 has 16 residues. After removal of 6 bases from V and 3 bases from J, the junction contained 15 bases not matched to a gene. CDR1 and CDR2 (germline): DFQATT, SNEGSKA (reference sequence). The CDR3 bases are TGCAGTGCCACTGCCGTTGGGGCTAGCGGGATCTACGAGCAGTACTTC. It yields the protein CSATAVGASGIYEQYF.

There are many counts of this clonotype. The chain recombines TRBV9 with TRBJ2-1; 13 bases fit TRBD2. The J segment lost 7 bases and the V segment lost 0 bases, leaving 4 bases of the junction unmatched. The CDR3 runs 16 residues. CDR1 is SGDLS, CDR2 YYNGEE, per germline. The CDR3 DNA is TGTGCCAGCAGCGTAGCTGTACTAGCGGGAGGGAATGAGCAGTTCTTC. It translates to CASSVAVLAGGNEQFF.

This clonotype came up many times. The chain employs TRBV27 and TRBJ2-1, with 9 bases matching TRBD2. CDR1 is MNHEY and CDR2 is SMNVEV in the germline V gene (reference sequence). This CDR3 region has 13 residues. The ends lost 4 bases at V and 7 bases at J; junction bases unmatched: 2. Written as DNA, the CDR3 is TGTGCCAGCAGTTCGGGACTAGCAAATGAGCAGTTCTTC. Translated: CASSSGLANEQFF.

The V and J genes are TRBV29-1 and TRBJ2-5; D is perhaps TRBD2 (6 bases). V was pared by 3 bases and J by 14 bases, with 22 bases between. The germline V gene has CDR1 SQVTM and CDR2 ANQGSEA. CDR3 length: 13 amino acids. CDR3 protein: CSVDGTGLTNIYF. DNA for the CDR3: TGCAGCGTTGATGGGACGGGACTTACGAATATTTACTTC. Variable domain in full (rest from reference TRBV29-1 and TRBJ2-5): SAVISQKPSRDICQRGTSLTIQCQVDSQVTMMFWYRQQPGQSLTLIATANQGSEATYESGFVIDKFPISRPNLTFSTLTVSNMSPEDSSIYLCSVDGTGLTNIYFGPGTRLLVL.

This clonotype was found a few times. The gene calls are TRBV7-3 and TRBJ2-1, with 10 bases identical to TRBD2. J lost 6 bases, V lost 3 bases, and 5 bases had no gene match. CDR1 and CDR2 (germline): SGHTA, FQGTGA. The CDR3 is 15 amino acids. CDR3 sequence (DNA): TGTGCCAGCAGCTTCCAACTAGCGGGAACCAATGAGCAGTTCTTC. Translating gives CASSFQLAGTNEQFF.

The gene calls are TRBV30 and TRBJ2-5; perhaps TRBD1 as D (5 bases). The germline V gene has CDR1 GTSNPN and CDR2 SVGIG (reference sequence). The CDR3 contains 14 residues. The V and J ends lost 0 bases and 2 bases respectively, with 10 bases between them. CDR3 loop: CAWSVKGLQETQYF. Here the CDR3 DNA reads TGTGCCTGGAGTGTAAAGGGGCTACAAGAGACCCAGTACTTC. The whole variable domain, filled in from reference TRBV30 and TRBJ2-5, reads SQTIHQWPATLVQPVGSPLSLECTVEGTSNPNLYWYRQAAGRGLQLLFYSVGIGQISSEVPQNLSASRPQDRQFILSSKKLLLSDSGFYLCAWSVKGLQETQYFGPGTRLLVL.

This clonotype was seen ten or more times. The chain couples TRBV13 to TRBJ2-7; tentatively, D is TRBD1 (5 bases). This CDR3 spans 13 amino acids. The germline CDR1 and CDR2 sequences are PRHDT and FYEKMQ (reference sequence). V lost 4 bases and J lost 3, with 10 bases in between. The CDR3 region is CASSSTVDYEQYF. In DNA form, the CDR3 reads TGTGCCAGCAGCTCGACAGTAGACTACGAGCAGTACTTC.

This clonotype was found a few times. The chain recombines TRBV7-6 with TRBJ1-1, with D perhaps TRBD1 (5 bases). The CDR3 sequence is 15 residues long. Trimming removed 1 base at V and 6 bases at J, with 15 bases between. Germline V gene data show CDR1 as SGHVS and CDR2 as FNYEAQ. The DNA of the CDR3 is TGTGCCAGCAGCTTAGAGGGTTACACAGGATCTGAAGCTTTCTTT. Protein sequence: CASSLEGYTGSEAFF.

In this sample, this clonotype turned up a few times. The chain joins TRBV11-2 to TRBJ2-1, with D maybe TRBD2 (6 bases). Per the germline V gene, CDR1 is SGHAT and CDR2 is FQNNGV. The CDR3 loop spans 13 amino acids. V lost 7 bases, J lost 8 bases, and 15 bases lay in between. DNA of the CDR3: TGTGCCAGCACCTCCGGGAGTCTCCATGAGCAGTTCTTC. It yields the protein CASTSGSLHEQFF.

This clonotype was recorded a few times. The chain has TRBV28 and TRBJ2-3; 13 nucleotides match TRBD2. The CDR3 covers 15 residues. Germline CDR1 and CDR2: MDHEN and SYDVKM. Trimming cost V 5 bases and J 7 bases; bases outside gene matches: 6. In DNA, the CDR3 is TGTGCCAGCAGTCTGGGACTAGCGGGATTGTATACGCAGTATTTT. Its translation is CASSLGLAGLYTQYF.